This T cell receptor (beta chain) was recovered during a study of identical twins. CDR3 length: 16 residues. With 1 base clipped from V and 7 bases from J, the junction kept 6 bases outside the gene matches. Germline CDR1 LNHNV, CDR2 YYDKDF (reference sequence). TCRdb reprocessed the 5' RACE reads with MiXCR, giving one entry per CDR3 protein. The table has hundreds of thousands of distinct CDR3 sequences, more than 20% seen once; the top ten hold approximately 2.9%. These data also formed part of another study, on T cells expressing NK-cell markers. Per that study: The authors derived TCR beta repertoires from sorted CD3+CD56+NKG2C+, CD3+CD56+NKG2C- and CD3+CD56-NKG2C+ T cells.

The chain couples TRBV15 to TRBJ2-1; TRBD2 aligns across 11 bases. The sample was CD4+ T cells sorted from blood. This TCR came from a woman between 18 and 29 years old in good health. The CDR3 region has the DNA TGTGCCACCAGCAGAGTCTTGGTAGCGGGAGGGAATGAGCAGTTCTTC. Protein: CATSRVLVAGGNEQFF.